The sequence of this T cell receptor (beta chain) was determined in a study of blood T cell repertoires in COVID-19. Whole-study context: Donors in the United States, Italy and Spain gave samples during acute or convalescent COVID-19. T cells, B-cell-depleted T cells, or PBMCs provided the cDNA or gDNA that served as material.

TCRdb keeps only in-frame clones here, not all; method: immunoSEQ multiplex PCR. The table records tens of thousands of clones, 78% of them present only once. The CDR3 contains 16 residues. The V gene's germline CDR1 is MGHDK and CDR2 SYGVNS. V lost 5 bases and J lost 3; bases outside the gene matches: 11. The rearrangement links TRBV25-1 to TRBJ2-7, with TRBD1 identical over 9 bases. This clonotype originated in a human donor in a cohort sampled during active COVID-19. Sequenced input: peripheral blood. CDR3 region: CASSTPDRGTFYEQYF. CDR3 DNA: TGTGCCAGCAGTACCCCGGACAGGGGAACTTTCTACGAGCAGTACTTC.